These 14 T cell receptor beta chains originate from one sample sequenced in a study of CD8+ T cells in alopecia areata. Treatment defined: oral pan-JAK inhibitor, 5-10 mg twice daily. Following extraction, RNA underwent reverse transcription to cDNA, which served as the sequencing template. Method: immunoSEQ multiplex PCR; TCRdb's copy keeps in-frame clones and lacks some. The data contain under 350,000 clones, 58% of them singletons. Sequencing was performed on CD4+ T cells sorted from blood, taken at week 24, from a patient treated with tofacitinib. These receptor sequences come from a human donor with alopecia areata.

The chain recombines TRBV30 with TRBJ2-7, with TRBD1 matching over 9 bases. V lost 6 bases and J lost 6; bases outside the gene matches: 9. The CDR3 has 13 amino acids. The germline V gene has CDR1 GTSNPN and CDR2 SVGIG (reference sequence). The CDR3 bases are TGTGCCTGTTCAACCGGGACAGGGTCCGAGCAGTACTTC. Translating gives CACSTGTGSEQYF.

The chain couples TRBV4-1 to TRBJ2-4; D is unresolved. Germline assignment: CDR1 MGHRA and CDR2 YSYEKL. V was pared by 4 bases and J by 7 bases, with 11 bases between. This CDR3 is built from 13 residues. As DNA, the CDR3 is TGCGCCAGCAGCCTTAGTCCAGAGAACATTCAGTACTTC. This translates into CASSLSPENIQYF.

The chain is built from TRBV4-1 and TRBJ1-6; D gene uncertain. With 2 bases removed from V and 11 bases from J, the gap between germline ends came to 7 bases. This CDR3 is 12 amino acids long. Germline lookup yields CDR1 MGHRA and CDR2 YSYEKL. CDR3 sequence (DNA): TGCGCCAGCAGCCAAAGTGGGGCACCCCTCCACTTT. It codes for CASSQSGAPLHF.

Only one count was recorded for this clone. The chain employs TRBV29-1 and TRBJ2-7; 12 nucleotides match TRBD2. The trim removed 4 bases at V and 2 bases at J, leaving 6 bases unmatched. The CDR3 covers 15 residues. The germline V gene encodes CDR1 SQVTM and CDR2 ANQGSEA. CDR3 DNA sequence: TGCAGCGTTGTTAGGACTAGCGGGATTACCTACGAGCAGTACTTC. It yields the protein CSVVRTSGITYEQYF.

V gene TRBV9 combines with J gene TRBJ2-5; TRBD2 agrees at 12 bases. Per the germline V gene, CDR1 is SGDLS and CDR2 is YYNGEE. CDR3 length: 16 residues. V lost 0 bases to trimming and J lost 3 bases; unmatched junction nucleotides: 3. The CDR3 region is CASSVGASGGEETQYF. DNA of the CDR3: TGTGCCAGCAGCGTAGGTGCTAGCGGGGGGGAAGAGACCCAGTACTTC.

A word on this clone: This may arise from a read error, as a much more abundant clone is one base away. The chain carries TRBV6-1 and TRBJ1-1; TRBD1 agrees at 8 bases. With 6 bases clipped from V and 2 bases from J, the junction kept 5 bases outside the gene matches. Germline V gene lookup returns CDR1 MNHNS and CDR2 SASEGT. The CDR3 covers 14 residues. The CDR3 DNA is TGTGCCAGCAGGAGGACAGGGAGCAACACTGAAGCTTTCTTT. Its protein is CASRRTGSNTEAFF.

This clone has more than one count but fewer than ten. The J gene is TRBJ2-7, the V gene TRBV4-1, with no clear D. In germline, CDR1 is MGHRA, CDR2 YSYEKL. The V end was cut by 2 bases, the J end by 5 bases, with 7 bases between. This CDR3 contains 12 residues. The CDR3 DNA reads TGCGCCAGCAGCCAACCACACGACGAGCAGTACTTC. Protein product: CASSQPHDEQYF.

A few counts support this clone. The chain recombines TRBV30 with TRBJ2-7; D uncertain. Germline-derived CDR1 and CDR2 are GTSNPN and SVGIG (reference sequence). Trimming stripped 1 base from V and 5 bases from J, with 6 bases between. This CDR3 has 11 amino acids. CDR3 region: CAWSAANEQYF. For the CDR3, the DNA is TGTGCCTGGAGTGCCGCCAACGAGCAGTACTTC.

This rearrangement joins TRBV2 to TRBJ2-5; D may match TRBD1 or TRBD2 (5 bases each). Trimming stripped 6 bases from V and 4 bases from J, with 15 bases between. The CDR3 runs 14 residues. Germline V gene data show CDR1 as SNHLY and CDR2 as FYNNEI. CDR3 loop: CASRGREFGETQYF. In DNA, the CDR3 is TGTGCCAGCAGGGGCAGGGAGTTTGGAGAGACCCAGTACTTC. The full variable domain, rest sourced from reference TRBV2 and TRBJ2-5, is EPEVTQTPSHQVTQMGQEVILRCVPISNHLYFYWYRQILGQKVEFLVSFYNNEISEKSEIFDDQFSVERPDGSNFTLKIRSTKLEDSAMYFCASRGREFGETQYFGPGTRLLVL.

This clone has a handful of counts. The chain links TRBV4-1 to TRBJ2-4, with D unclear. Trimming shortened V by 6 bases and J by 1 base, and 10 bases separated the two germline ends. Germline V lookup: CDR1 MGHRA, CDR2 YSYEKL. CDR3 size: 14 residues. CDR3 sequence reads: CASRDVGAKNIQYF. DNA of the CDR3: TGCGCCAGCAGGGACGTTGGGGCCAAAAACATTCAGTACTTC.

The CDR3 bases are TGTGCCTGGAACATGGACAGGGGGTCGGGTTCACCCCTCCACTTT. Translated: CAWNMDRGSGSPLHF. V is TRBV30 and J is TRBJ1-6, with 10 bases matching TRBD1. With 4 bases clipped from V and 9 bases from J, the junction kept 9 bases outside the gene matches. Germline V lookup: CDR1 GTSNPN, CDR2 SVGIG (reference sequence). The CDR3 loop spans 15 amino acids.

CDR3: CASSTAFSGEQYF. The CDR3 DNA reads as TGTGCCAGCAGCACAGCCTTTTCAGGCGAGCAGTACTTC. The V gene is TRBV7-9, the J gene TRBJ2-7; unclear D gene. V was pared by 5 bases and J by 6 bases, with 14 bases between. The CDR3 is 13 residues long. The germline gives CDR1 SEHNR, CDR2 FQNEAQ (reference sequence).

The chain uses TRBV7-3 and TRBJ2-3; a weak D match, TRBD1 (8 bases). Germline CDR1 and CDR2: SGHTA and FQGTGA. V was clipped by 4 bases and J by 0 bases, with 11 bases between them. The CDR3 is made up of 15 amino acids. The CDR3 loop reads CASSSQGGSTDTQYF. As DNA, the CDR3 is TGTGCCAGCAGCTCACAGGGGGGGAGCACAGATACGCAGTATTTT.

The chain has TRBV5-1 and TRBJ1-3, with a possible D match to TRBD1 (5 bases). The CDR3 is 14 residues long. Germline V gives CDR1 SGHRS, CDR2 YFSETQ. V lost 2 bases and J 7 bases, leaving 13 bases between the germline ends. CDR3 in DNA: TGCGCCAGCAGCTTCGACGGTTCAGGGAACACCATATATTTT. Protein product: CASSFDGSGNTIYF.